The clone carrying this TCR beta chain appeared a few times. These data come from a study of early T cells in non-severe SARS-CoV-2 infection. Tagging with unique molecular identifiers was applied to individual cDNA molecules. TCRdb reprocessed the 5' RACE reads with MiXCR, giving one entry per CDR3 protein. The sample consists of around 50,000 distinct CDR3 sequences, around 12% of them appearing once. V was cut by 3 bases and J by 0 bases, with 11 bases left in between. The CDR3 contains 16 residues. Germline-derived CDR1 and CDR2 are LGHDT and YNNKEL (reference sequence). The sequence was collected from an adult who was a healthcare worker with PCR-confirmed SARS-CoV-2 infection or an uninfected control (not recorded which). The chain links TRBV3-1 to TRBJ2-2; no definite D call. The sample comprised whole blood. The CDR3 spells CASSQGWRANTGELFF. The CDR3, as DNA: TGTGCCAGCAGCCAGGGGTGGAGAGCGAACACCGGGGAGCTGTTTTTT.